The 7 T cell receptor beta chains in this list originate from one sample, sequenced in a study of blood T cell repertoires in COVID-19. Generated by immunoSEQ multiplex PCR, the TCRdb table keeps only in-frame clones and is missing some. This sample yields around 75,000 clones, of which around 80% are seen a single time; roughly 14% belongs to the top ten. Material for sequencing was peripheral blood. These receptors all stem from a man aged 50-59 years with COVID-19, enrolled during active disease.

There are a few counts of this clone. The rearrangement uses TRBV7-9 and TRBJ1-2; no clear D gene. Germline CDR1 SEHNR, CDR2 FQNEAQ (reference sequence). The CDR3 spans 14 residues. V dropped 2 bases and J dropped 8 bases, with 15 bases sitting between them. CDR3 sequence reads: CASSLPLREVGYTF. The CDR3 nucleotides read TGTGCCAGCAGCTTACCCCTCCGGGAGGTGGGCTACACCTTC.

This clone appeared a single time. CDR3 residues: CASSEGGDQPQHF. The CDR3 DNA reads TGTGCCAGCAGCGAGGGTGGGGATCAGCCCCAGCATTTT. The chain recombines TRBV7-9 with TRBJ1-5; D unresolved. The CDR3 is made up of 13 amino acids. Trimming shortened V by 5 bases and J by 5 bases, and 10 bases separated the two germline ends. Germline CDR1 and CDR2: SEHNR and FQNEAQ (reference sequence).

There are a few counts of this clone. The chain carries TRBV27 and TRBJ2-2; 12 bases fit TRBD1. The germline CDR1 and CDR2 sequences are MNHEY and SMNVEV (reference sequence). V shed 4 bases and J 8 bases; nucleotides not matched to a gene: 8. This CDR3 spans 16 amino acids. CDR3 DNA sequence: TGTGCCAGCAGTTCCCTCAGGGACAGGGGGCCTGGGGAGCTGTTTTTT. As protein: CASSSLRDRGPGELFF.

The count of this clone is one. V usage is TRBV2 and J usage is TRBJ1-5; D is undetermined. Germline V CDR1 and CDR2: SNHLY, FYNNEI. V shed 6 bases and J shed 0 bases, with 9 bases lying between them. The CDR3 loop spans 14 amino acids. The CDR3 reads CASSPTLSNQPQHF. CDR3 coding DNA: TGTGCCAGCAGCCCGACACTTAGCAATCAGCCCCAGCATTTT.

V is TRBV25-1 and J is TRBJ1-2, with D unresolved. V lost 5 bases and J lost 4, with 5 bases in between. CDR1 is MGHDK, CDR2 SYGVNS, per germline. The CDR3 contains 11 residues. CDR3 sequence (DNA): TGTGCCAGCAGTCACAGCTATGGCTACACCTTC. This encodes CASSHSYGYTF.

The V call is TRBV14, the J call TRBJ2-5; TRBD2 matches at 14 bases. V gave up 1 base and J gave up 5 bases; unmatched junction bases: 3. Germline V gene sequence: CDR1 SGHDN, CDR2 FVKESK. The CDR3 runs 16 residues. In nucleotides, the CDR3 is TGTGCCAGCAGCCAAGGCCGGACTAGCGGGGGGGAGACCCAGTACTTC. It yields the protein CASSQGRTSGGETQYF.

V is TRBV5-6 and J is TRBJ2-7, with 9 bases identical to TRBD2. The CDR3 runs to 19 residues. The germline gives CDR1 SGHDT, CDR2 YYEEEE. With V trimmed by 4 bases and J by 0 bases, 17 bases remained unmatched. The CDR3 sequence is CASSGNVVAGVKTSYEQYF. DNA for the CDR3: TGTGCCAGCAGCGGGAACGTGGTAGCGGGGGTTAAGACCTCCTACGAGCAGTACTTC.